This paragraph covers one T cell receptor beta chain sequence. The source of the sample is a study of blood T cell repertoires in COVID-19. About the study: Specimens from acute and convalescent COVID-19 originated in the United States, Italy and Spain. PBMCs, B-cell-depleted T cells, or T cells provided the cDNA or gDNA that made up the material.

The CDR3 has 12 residues. Per the original methods: Researchers report that nucleated cell counts were estimated from reference gene primer amplification. Repertoires were generated with immunoSEQ multiplex PCR, while TCRdb's copy carries only in-frame clones and drops some. The DNA was the basis for D and trimming; V, J and clone size are from that table. Among 400,000 to 450,000 clones listed, 86% were seen once. The chain combines TRBV12-2 with TRBJ2-7; TRBD1 is taken as the D call from the table, unchecked against the DNA. TRBV12-2 is classified as a pseudogene. The sample comprised peripheral blood. This clonotype was obtained from a woman in her twenties or thirties with active or convalescent COVID-19. The CDR3 DNA sequence: TGTGCAAGTCGCCAGGGCCGTAACGAGCAGTACTTC. It yields the protein CASRQGRNEQYF.